The 10 T cell receptor beta chains below all came from one sample that was sequenced in a study of beta chain features in type 1 diabetes (dated by TCRdb to the late 2010s). Libraries were made using the immunoSEQ multiplex PCR assay. The High Capacity cDNA Reverse Transcription Kit was used to reverse transcribe all of the isolated RNA, meaning that expressed TCRB transcripts were what got sequenced. Entries here come from immuneACCESS through TCRdb and include only in-frame sequences with V and J called. Some clones fail to appear in such tables; in the studies checked, an unresolved V gene covers under half of the shortfall, and the cause of the remainder is unknown. This sample holds roughly 450,000 clones; about 10% were observed only once. Less than 0.06% of the sample rests with the top ten. The source material was naive CD4+ T cells from blood. The intended sense of this specimen's cell subset or site label: true naive CD4+ T cells. These receptors were taken from a woman under 30 in good health.

This clone was detected a few times. The gene calls are TRBV7-2 and TRBJ2-7; D remains unclear. V was pared by 5 bases and J by 9 bases, with 11 bases between. Germline-derived CDR1 and CDR2 are SGHTA and FQGNSA. The CDR3 runs 11 residues. The DNA of the CDR3 is TGTGCCAGCAGCCCCCTATCGGGGCAGTACGTC. It codes for CASSPLSGQYV.

This clone was found a few times. The V gene is TRBV28, the J gene TRBJ1-1; D is uncertain. V was clipped by 3 bases and J by 0 bases, with 8 bases between them. CDR1 and CDR2 from the germline V gene are MDHEN and SYDVKM. This CDR3 contains 14 residues. CDR3 protein: CASSFRALNTEAFF. CDR3 nucleotides: TGTGCCAGCAGTTTTCGAGCTCTGAACACTGAAGCTTTCTTT.

The chain joins TRBV7-9 to TRBJ1-4; 8 nucleotides align to TRBD1. CDR1 SEHNR and CDR2 FQNEAQ come from the germline V gene (reference sequence). J gave up 8 bases and V 4 bases, and 15 bases lay outside the gene matches. The CDR3 contains 17 residues. The CDR3 sequence: CASSSRGAGGAGEKLFF. In DNA form, the CDR3 reads TGTGCCAGCAGCTCCCGTGGGGCAGGGGGCGCAGGGGAAAAACTGTTTTTT.

This chain joins TRBV14 and TRBJ1-2; 10 bases fit TRBD1. V was pared by 4 bases and J by 2 bases, with 1 base of the junction left unmatched. The CDR3 totals 14 residues. In germline, CDR1 is SGHDN, CDR2 FVKESK. CDR3 loop: CASSLDRGNYGYTF. CDR3 nucleotides: TGTGCCAGCAGCCTGGACAGGGGGAACTATGGCTACACCTTC.

This clone came up a few times. The chain combines TRBV16 with TRBJ2-1, with a weak D call TRBD2 (6 bases). Germline V gene sequence: CDR1 KGHSY, CDR2 FQNENV. CDR3 size: 17 residues. With 5 bases removed from V and 1 base from J, the gap between germline ends came to 18 bases. In nucleotides, the CDR3 is TGTGCCAGCAGCAGGCTTATGGGCGGAGGGTCCTACAATGAGCAGTTCTTC. It encodes CASSRLMGGGSYNEQFF.

The gene calls are TRBV7-2 and TRBJ2-7, with D perhaps being TRBD1 or TRBD2 (5 bases each). The V and J ends lost 3 bases and 0 bases respectively, with 15 bases between them. Germline CDR1 reads SGHTA; CDR2 reads FQGNSA. CDR3 length: 16 residues. For the CDR3, the DNA is TGTGCCAGCAGCTTGTCCCCAGGGAGACTCTCCTACGAGCAGTACTTC. Amino acid sequence: CASSLSPGRLSYEQYF. Based on the CDR3 plus reference TRBV7-2 and TRBJ2-7, the full variable domain is GAGVSQSPSNKVTEKGKDVELRCDPISGHTALYWYRQSLGQGLEFLIYFQGNSAPDKSGLPSDRFSAERTGGSVSTLTIQRTQQEDSAVYLCASSLSPGRLSYEQYFGPGTRLTVT.

CDR3 amino acids: CASSIGSSGRVDTQYF. Written as DNA, the CDR3 is TGTGCCAGTAGTATCGGGTCTAGCGGGAGGGTCGATACGCAGTATTTT. This chain joins TRBV19 and TRBJ2-3; 12 bases align to TRBD2. Germline V gives CDR1 LNHDA, CDR2 SQIVND (reference sequence). V trimming: 3 bases; J trimming: 6 bases; junction bases outside the gene matches: 7. This CDR3 contains 16 residues.

V usage is TRBV30 and J usage is TRBJ2-7, with 10 nucleotides matching TRBD2. V trimming: 3 bases; J trimming: 3 bases; junction bases outside the gene matches: 5. CDR3 length: 14 amino acids. CDR1 is GTSNPN, CDR2 SVGIG, per germline (reference sequence). The CDR3 sequence is CAWSKAGGGYEQYF. DNA of the CDR3: TGTGCCTGGAGCAAAGCGGGAGGGGGCTACGAGCAGTACTTC.

In its sample, this clone was seen a few times. The gene calls are TRBV10-3 and TRBJ2-4; 7 nucleotides agree with TRBD2. This CDR3 is built from 16 residues. Germline V CDR1 and CDR2: ENHRY, SYGVKD. Trimming cost V 2 bases and J 0 bases; bases outside gene matches: 4. The CDR3 is CAISEGLDLAKNIQYF. For the CDR3, the DNA is TGTGCCATCAGTGAGGGACTAGACTTAGCCAAAAACATTCAGTACTTC.

The V call is TRBV20-1, the J call TRBJ2-7; D is possibly TRBD1 (5 bases). With 0 bases removed from V and 9 bases from J, the gap between germline ends came to 9 bases. The CDR3 totals 11 residues. The germline V gene encodes CDR1 DFQATT and CDR2 SNEGSKA (reference sequence). CDR3 sequence reads: CSARDGATQYV. CDR3 nucleotides: TGCAGTGCTAGAGATGGGGCGACGCAGTACGTC.